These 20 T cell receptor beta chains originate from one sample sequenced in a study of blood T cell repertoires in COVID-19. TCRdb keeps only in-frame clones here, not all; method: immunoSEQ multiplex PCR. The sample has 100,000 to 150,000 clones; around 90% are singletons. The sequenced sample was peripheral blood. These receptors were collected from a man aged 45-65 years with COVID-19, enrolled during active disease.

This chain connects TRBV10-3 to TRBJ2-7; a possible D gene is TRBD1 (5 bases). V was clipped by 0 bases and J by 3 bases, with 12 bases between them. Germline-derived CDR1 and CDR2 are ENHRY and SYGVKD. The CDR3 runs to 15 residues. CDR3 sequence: CAISESIQDIYEQYF. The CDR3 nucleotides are TGTGCCATCAGTGAGTCGATACAGGATATCTACGAGCAGTACTTC.

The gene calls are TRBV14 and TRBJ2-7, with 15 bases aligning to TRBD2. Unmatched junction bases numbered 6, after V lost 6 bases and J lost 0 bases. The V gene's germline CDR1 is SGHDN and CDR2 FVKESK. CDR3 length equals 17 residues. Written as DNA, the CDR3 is TGTGCCAGCAGGCACGGGACTAGCGGGAGGAGCTCCTACGAGCAGTACGTC. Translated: CASRHGTSGRSSYEQYV.

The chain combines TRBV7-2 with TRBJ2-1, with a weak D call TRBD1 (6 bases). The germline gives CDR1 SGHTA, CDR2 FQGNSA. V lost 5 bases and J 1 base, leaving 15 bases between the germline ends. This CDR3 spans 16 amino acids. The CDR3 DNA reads TGTGCCAGCAGCCAAGGGGGAGATGTGTCCTACAATGAGCAGTTCTTC. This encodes CASSQGGDVSYNEQFF.

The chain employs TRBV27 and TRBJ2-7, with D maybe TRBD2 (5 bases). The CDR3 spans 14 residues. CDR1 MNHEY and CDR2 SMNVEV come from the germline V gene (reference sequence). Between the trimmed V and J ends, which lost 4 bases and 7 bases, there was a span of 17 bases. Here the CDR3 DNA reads TGTGCCAGCAGTTCCCCCCGGGGTACACGGGAGCAGTACTTC. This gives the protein CASSSPRGTREQYF.

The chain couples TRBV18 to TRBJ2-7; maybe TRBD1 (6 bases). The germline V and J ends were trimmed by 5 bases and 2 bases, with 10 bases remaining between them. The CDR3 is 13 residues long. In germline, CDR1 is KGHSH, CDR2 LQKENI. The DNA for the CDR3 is TGTGCCAGCTCAACCGGACAGACCTACGAGCAGTACTTC. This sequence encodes CASSTGQTYEQYF.

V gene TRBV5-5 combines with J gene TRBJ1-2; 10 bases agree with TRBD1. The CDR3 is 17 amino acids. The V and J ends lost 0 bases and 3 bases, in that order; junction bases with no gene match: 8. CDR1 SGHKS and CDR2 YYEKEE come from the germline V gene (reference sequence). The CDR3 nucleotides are TGTGCCAGCAGCTTGGACTTCGGACAGGGGGGACACTATGGCTACACCTTC. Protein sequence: CASSLDFGQGGHYGYTF.

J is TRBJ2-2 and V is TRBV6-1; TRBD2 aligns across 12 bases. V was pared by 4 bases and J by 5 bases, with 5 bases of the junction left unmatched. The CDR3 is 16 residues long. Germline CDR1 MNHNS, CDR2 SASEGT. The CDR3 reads CASSALAGGGTGELFF. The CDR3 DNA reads TGTGCCAGCAGTGCACTAGCGGGAGGTGGGACCGGGGAGCTGTTTTTT.

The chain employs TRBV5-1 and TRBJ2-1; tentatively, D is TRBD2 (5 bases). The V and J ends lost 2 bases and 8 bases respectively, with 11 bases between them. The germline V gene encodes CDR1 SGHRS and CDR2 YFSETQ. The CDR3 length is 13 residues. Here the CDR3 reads CASSFAGIDEQFF. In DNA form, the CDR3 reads TGCGCCAGCAGCTTCGCCGGGATCGATGAGCAGTTCTTC. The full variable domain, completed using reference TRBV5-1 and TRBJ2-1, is KAGVTQTPRYLIKTRGQQVTLSCSPISGHRSVSWYQQTPGQGLQFLFEYFSETQRNKGNFPGRFSGRQFSNSRSEMNVSTLELGDSALYLCASSFAGIDEQFFGPGTRLTVL.

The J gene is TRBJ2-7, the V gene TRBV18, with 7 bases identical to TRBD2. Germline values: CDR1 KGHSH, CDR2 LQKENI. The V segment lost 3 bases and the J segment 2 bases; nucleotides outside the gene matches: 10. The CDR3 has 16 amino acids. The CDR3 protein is CASSPAAAGVPYEQYF. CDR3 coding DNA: TGTGCCAGCTCACCCGCGGCGGCGGGAGTGCCCTACGAGCAGTACTTC.

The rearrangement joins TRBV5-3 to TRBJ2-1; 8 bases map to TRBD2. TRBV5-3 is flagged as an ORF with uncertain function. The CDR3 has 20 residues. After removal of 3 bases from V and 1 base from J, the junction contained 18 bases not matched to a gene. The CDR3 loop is CARSSAGWEAGVKSYNEQFF. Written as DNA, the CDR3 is TGTGCCAGAAGCTCAGCTGGGTGGGAAGCGGGAGTGAAATCCTACAATGAGCAGTTCTTC.

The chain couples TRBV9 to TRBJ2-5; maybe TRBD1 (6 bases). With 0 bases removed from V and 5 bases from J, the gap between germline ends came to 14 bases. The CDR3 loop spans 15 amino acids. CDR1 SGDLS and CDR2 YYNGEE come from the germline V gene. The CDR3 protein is CASSVDVGAVETQYF. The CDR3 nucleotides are TGTGCCAGCAGCGTAGATGTGGGGGCGGTTGAGACCCAGTACTTC.

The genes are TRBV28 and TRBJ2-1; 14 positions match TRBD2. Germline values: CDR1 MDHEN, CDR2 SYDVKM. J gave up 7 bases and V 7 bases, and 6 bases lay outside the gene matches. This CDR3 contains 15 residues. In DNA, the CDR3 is TGTGCCAGCATCCCGGGACTAGCGGGAGTAAATGAGCAGTTCTTC. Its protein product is CASIPGLAGVNEQFF.

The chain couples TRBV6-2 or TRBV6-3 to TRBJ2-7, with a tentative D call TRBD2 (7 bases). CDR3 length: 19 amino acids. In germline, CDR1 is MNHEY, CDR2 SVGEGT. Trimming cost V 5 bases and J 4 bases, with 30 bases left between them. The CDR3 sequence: CASSRSGGLVGAVSYEQYV. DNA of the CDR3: TGTGCCAGCAGTCGGTCCGGGGGGCTAGTTGGGGCGGTGTCTTACGAGCAGTACGTC.

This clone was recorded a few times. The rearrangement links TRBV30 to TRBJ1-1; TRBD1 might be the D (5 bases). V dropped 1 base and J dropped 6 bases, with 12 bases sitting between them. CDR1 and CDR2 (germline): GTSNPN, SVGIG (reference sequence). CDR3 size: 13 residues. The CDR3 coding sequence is TGTGCCTGGAGTGGAGCAGGGTGGTCTGAAGCTTTCTTT. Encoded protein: CAWSGAGWSEAFF.

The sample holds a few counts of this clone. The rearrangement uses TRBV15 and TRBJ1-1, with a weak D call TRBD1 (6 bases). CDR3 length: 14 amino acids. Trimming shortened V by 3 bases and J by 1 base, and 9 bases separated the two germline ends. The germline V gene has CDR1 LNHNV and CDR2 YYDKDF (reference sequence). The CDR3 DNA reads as TGTGCCACCAGCAGGACAGGACAGAACACTGAAGCTTTCTTT. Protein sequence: CATSRTGQNTEAFF.

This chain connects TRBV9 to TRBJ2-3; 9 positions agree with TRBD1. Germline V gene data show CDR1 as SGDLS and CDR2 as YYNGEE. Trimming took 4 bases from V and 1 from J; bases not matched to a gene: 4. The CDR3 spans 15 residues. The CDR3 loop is CASSFRDRGTDTQYF. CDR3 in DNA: TGTGCCAGCAGCTTCCGGGACAGGGGCACAGATACGCAGTATTTT.

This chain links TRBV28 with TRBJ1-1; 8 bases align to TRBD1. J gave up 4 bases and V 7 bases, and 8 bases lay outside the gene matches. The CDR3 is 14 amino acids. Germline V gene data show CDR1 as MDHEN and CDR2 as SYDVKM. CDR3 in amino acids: CASNHGQGTTEAFF. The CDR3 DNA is TGTGCCAGCAATCATGGACAGGGAACCACTGAAGCTTTCTTT.

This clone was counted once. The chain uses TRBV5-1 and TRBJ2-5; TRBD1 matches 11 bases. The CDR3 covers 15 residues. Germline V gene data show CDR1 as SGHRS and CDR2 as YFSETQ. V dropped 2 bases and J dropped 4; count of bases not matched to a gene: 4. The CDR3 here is CASSFGQGAGETQYF. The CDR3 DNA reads TGCGCCAGCAGCTTCGGACAGGGGGCGGGAGAGACCCAGTACTTC.

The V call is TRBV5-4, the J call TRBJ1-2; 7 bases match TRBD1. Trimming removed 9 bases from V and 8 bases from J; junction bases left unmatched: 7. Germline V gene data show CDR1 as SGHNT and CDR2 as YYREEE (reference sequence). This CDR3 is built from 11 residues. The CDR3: CAIRQGLGYTF. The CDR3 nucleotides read TGTGCCATCAGACAGGGCCTGGGCTACACCTTC.

The CDR3 loop reads CASSLRTGSRLGEQYF. CDR3 coding DNA: TGTGCCAGCAGTTTACGGACAGGGTCCCGTCTGGGCGAGCAGTACTTC. This chain uses TRBV28 with TRBJ2-7, with 8 bases matching TRBD1. V was pared by 2 bases and J by 6 bases, with 12 bases of the junction left unmatched. The CDR3 has 16 amino acids. Germline V gene sequence: CDR1 MDHEN, CDR2 SYDVKM.